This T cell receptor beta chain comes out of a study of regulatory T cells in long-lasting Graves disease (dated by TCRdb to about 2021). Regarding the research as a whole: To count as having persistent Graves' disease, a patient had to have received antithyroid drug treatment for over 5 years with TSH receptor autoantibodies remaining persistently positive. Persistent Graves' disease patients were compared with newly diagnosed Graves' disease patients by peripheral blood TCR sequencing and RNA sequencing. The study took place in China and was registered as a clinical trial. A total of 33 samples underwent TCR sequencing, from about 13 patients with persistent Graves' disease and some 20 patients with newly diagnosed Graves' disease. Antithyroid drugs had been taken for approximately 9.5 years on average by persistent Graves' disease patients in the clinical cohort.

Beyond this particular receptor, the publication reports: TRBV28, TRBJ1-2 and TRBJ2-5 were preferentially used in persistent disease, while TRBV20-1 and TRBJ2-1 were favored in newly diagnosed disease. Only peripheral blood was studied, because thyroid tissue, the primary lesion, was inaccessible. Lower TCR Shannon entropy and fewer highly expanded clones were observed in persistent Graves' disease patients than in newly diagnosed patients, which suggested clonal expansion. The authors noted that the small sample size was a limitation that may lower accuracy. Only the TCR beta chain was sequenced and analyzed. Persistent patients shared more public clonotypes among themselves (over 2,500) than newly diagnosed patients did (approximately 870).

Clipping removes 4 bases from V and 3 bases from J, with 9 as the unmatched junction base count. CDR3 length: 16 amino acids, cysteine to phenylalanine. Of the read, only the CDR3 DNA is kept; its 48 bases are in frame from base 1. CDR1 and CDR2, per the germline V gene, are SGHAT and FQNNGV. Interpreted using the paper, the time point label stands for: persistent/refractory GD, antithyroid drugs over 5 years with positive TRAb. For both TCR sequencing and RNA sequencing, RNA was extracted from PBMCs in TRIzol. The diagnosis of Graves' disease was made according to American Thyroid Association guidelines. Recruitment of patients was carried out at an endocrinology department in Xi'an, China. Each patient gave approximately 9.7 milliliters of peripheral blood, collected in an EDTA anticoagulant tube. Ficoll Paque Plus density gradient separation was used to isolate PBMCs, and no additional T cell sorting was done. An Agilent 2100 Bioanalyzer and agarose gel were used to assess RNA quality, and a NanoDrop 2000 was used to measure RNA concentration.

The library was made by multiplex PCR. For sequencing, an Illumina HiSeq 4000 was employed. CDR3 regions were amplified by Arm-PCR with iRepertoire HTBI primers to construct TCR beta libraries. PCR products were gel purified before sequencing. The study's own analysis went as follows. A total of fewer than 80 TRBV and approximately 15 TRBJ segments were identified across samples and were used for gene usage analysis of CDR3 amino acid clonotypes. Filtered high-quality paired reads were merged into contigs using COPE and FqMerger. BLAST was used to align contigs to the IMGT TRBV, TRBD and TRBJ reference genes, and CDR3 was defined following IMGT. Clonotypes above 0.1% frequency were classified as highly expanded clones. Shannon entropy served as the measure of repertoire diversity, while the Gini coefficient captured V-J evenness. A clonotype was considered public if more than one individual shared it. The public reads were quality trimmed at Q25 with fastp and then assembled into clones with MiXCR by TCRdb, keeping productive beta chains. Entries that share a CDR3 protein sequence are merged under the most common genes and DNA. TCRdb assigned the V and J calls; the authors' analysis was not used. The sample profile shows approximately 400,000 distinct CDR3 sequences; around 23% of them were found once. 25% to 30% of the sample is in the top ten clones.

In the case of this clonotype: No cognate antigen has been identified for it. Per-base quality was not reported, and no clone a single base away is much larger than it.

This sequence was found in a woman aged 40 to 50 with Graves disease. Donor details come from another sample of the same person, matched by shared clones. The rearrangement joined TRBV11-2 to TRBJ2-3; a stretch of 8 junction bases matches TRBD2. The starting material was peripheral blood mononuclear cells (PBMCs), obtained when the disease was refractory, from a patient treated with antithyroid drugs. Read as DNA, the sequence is TGTGCCAGCAGCTCGGGGAGCGGGAGTGTGACAGATACGCAGTATTTT. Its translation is CASSSGSGSVTDTQYF.